This passage covers 20 T cell receptor beta chains from one sample sequenced in a study of blood T cell repertoires in COVID-19. The data were produced by immunoSEQ multiplex PCR, yet TCRdb's version contains in-frame clones alone and is incomplete. The table includes about 220,000 clones, about 79% detected once. The specimen was PBMCs or T cells enriched from blood (not recorded which). These receptors were collected from a woman in her 40s with acute COVID-19.

The chain combines TRBV2 with TRBJ1-1; 7 bases agree with TRBD1. The CDR3 spans 15 residues. The V segment lost 5 bases and the J segment 1 base; nucleotides outside the gene matches: 7. Per germline, CDR1 SNHLY and CDR2 FYNNEI. CDR3 sequence reads: CASSNRGNWNTEAFF. CDR3 nucleotide sequence: TGTGCCAGCAGTAACAGGGGAAATTGGAACACTGAAGCTTTCTTT. Looking up the rest from reference TRBV2 and TRBJ1-1 gives the full variable domain: EPEVTQTPSHQVTQMGQEVILRCVPISNHLYFYWYRQILGQKVEFLVSFYNNEISEKSEIFDDQFSVERPDGSNFTLKIRSTKLEDSAMYFCASSNRGNWNTEAFFGQGTRLTVV.

The chain carries TRBV5-4 and TRBJ2-2, with 11 bases identical to TRBD2. J was trimmed by 6 bases and V by 1 base; bases with no gene match: 2. Germline V lookup: CDR1 SGHNT, CDR2 YYREEE (reference sequence). The CDR3 consists of 15 residues. The CDR3 DNA reads as TGTGCCAGCAGCTTGACTAGCGGGGGCGCCGGGGAGCTGTTTTTT. Its translation: CASSLTSGGAGELFF.

J is TRBJ2-7 and V is TRBV5-5; D is perhaps TRBD2 (5 bases). Per germline, CDR1 SGHKS and CDR2 YYEKEE (reference sequence). This CDR3 comprises 15 residues. Trimming took 1 base from V and 5 from J, leaving 16 bases between them. In DNA, the CDR3 is TGTGCCAGCAGCTTGAGTGGTAGCCGGGGAGACGAGCAGTACTTC. Its protein product is CASSLSGSRGDEQYF. Supplemented by reference TRBV5-5 and TRBJ2-7, the full variable domain reads DAGVTQSPTHLIKTRGQQVTLRCSPISGHKSVSWYQQVLGQGPQFIFQYYEKEERGRGNFPDRFSARQFPNYSSELNVNALLLGDSALYLCASSLSGSRGDEQYFGPGTRLTVT.

The gene calls are TRBV7-8 and TRBJ1-1; perhaps TRBD1 as D (5 bases). Trimming removed 1 base at V and 1 base at J, with 13 bases between. The CDR3 loop spans 16 amino acids. Germline CDR1 reads SGHVS; CDR2 reads FQNEAQ. CDR3 residues: CASSLGDSLRNTEAFF. CDR3 in DNA: TGTGCCAGCAGCTTAGGAGACAGCCTAAGGAACACTGAAGCTTTCTTT.

As regards this clone: Different DNA sequences within this sample yield the same CDR3. The chain joins TRBV27 to TRBJ1-2; 7 nucleotides agree with TRBD1. V gave up 5 bases and J gave up 5 bases; unmatched junction bases: 5. Germline-derived CDR1 and CDR2 are MNHEY and SMNVEV (reference sequence). The CDR3 extends over 13 amino acids. CDR3 coding DNA: TGTGCCAGCAGTCTCGGGACAGCATATGGCTACACCTTC. It translates to CASSLGTAYGYTF.

In its sample, this clone was seen once. The chain carries TRBV4-2 and TRBJ2-4, with 9 bases lining up with TRBD2. After removal of 0 bases from V and 0 bases from J, the junction contained 6 bases not matched to a gene. This CDR3 is built from 18 residues. Germline lookup yields CDR1 LGHNA and CDR2 YNFKEQ. This CDR3 is CASSQEWSGGLAKNIQYF. Here the CDR3 DNA reads TGTGCCAGCAGCCAAGAATGGAGCGGGGGGCTAGCCAAAAACATTCAGTACTTC.

The rearrangement joins TRBV25-1 to TRBJ1-5, with D tentatively TRBD1 (6 bases). CDR1 and CDR2 (germline): MGHDK, SYGVNS. The CDR3 consists of 13 residues. Trimming shortened V by 5 bases and J by 9 bases, and 14 bases separated the two germline ends. CDR3 DNA sequence: TGTGCCAGCAGTACAGGGCAGGGACGGCCCCAGCATTTT. Amino acid sequence: CASSTGQGRPQHF.

The sample holds a few counts of this clone. The chain has TRBV4-3 and TRBJ1-4; a weak D match, TRBD1 (5 bases). This CDR3 is built from 15 residues. V lost 0 bases and J 4 bases, leaving 9 bases between the germline ends. CDR1 LGHNA and CDR2 YSLEER come from the germline V gene. In nucleotides, the CDR3 is TGCGCCAGCAGCCAAGAGGGGGGGAGTAATGAAAAACTGTTTTTT. It specifies CASSQEGGSNEKLFF.

This clone was recorded a few times. V is TRBV7-2 and J is TRBJ1-5; tentatively, D is TRBD1 (6 bases). This CDR3 comprises 14 residues. V was shortened by 3 bases and J by 5 bases, with 11 bases between the two germline ends. Germline CDR1 reads SGHTA; CDR2 reads FQGNSA. This chain's CDR3 is CASSFPTGDQPQHF. The CDR3 DNA reads TGTGCCAGCAGCTTTCCGACAGGAGATCAGCCCCAGCATTTT.

The chain is built from TRBV5-1 and TRBJ1-5; 7 bases align to TRBD1. Germline V gene sequence: CDR1 SGHRS, CDR2 YFSETQ. Trimming at V came to 4 bases and at J to 5 bases, leaving 3 bases not matched to a gene. The CDR3 is 13 amino acids. The CDR3 DNA reads as TGCGCCAGCAGCCGTGACAGGGATCAGCCCCAGCATTTT. Translating it yields CASSRDRDQPQHF.

The gene calls are TRBV3-1 (or the pseudogene TRBV3-2) and TRBJ2-7, with D possibly being TRBD1 (5 bases). Germline V lookup: CDR1 LGHDT, CDR2 YNNKEL (reference sequence). There are 17 residues in the CDR3. V dropped 4 bases and J dropped 0 bases, with 19 bases sitting between them. This CDR3 reads CASSRLSWGGSSYEQYF. In nucleotides, the CDR3 is TGTGCCAGCAGCCGATTATCGTGGGGCGGTAGCTCCTACGAGCAGTACTTC.

The chain couples TRBV5-1 to TRBJ2-3, with 8 bases fitting TRBD2. V shed 0 bases and J 4 bases; nucleotides not matched to a gene: 10. This CDR3 has 17 amino acids. CDR1 and CDR2 from the germline V gene are SGHRS and YFSETQ. CDR3 in amino acids: CASSLGSLGLDPDTQYF. The CDR3 nucleotides read TGCGCCAGCAGCTTGGGTTCGTTGGGACTAGACCCAGATACGCAGTATTTT.

V usage is TRBV3-1 (or the pseudogene TRBV3-2) and J usage is TRBJ1-1, with a weak D call TRBD1 (6 bases). The CDR3 spans 16 residues. V lost 3 bases, J lost 6 bases, and 20 bases lay in between. In germline, CDR1 is LGHDT, CDR2 YNNKEL (reference sequence). The CDR3 loop reads CASSQARGEGGPEAFF. DNA of the CDR3: TGTGCCAGCAGCCAGGCCCGAGGGGAGGGGGGGCCTGAAGCTTTCTTT.

The sample holds one count of this clone. J is TRBJ1-2 and V is TRBV28; D is unclear. With 5 bases removed from V and 3 bases from J, the gap between germline ends came to 10 bases. This CDR3 contains 13 residues. Germline CDR1 reads MDHEN; CDR2 reads SYDVKM. The CDR3 DNA reads as TGTGCCAGCAGTCCCGTCGCGGACTATGGCTACACCTTC. Amino acid sequence: CASSPVADYGYTF.

This chain joins TRBV2 and TRBJ1-4; no definite D call. Germline V gene lookup returns CDR1 SNHLY and CDR2 FYNNEI. The CDR3 spans 13 residues. V was shortened by 6 bases and J by 3 bases, with 8 bases between the two germline ends. This CDR3 reads CASRGTPNEKLFF. The CDR3, as DNA: TGTGCCAGCAGGGGCACGCCTAATGAAAAACTGTTTTTT.

The chain is built from TRBV10-1 and TRBJ1-1; a possible D gene is TRBD1 (5 bases). The CDR3 length is 12 residues. Germline V gene sequence: CDR1 WNHNN, CDR2 SYGVQD (reference sequence). The V end lost 5 bases, the J end lost 10 bases, and 14 bases lay between the germline ends. The CDR3 sequence: CASSQGRQPAFF. The CDR3 region has the DNA TGCGCCAGCAGTCAGGGTCGCCAGCCAGCTTTCTTT.

The rearrangement joins TRBV5-4 to TRBJ2-1; D unclear. The V end was cut by 0 bases, the J end by 9 bases, with 7 bases between. CDR1 SGHNT and CDR2 YYREEE come from the germline V gene (reference sequence). The CDR3 loop spans 12 amino acids. The CDR3 region is CASSLEHSEQFF. The CDR3 nucleotides are TGTGCCAGCAGCTTGGAGCATAGTGAGCAGTTCTTC.

The J gene is TRBJ1-1, the V gene TRBV11-2; 11 bases agree with TRBD1. There are 16 residues in the CDR3. The trim removed 1 base at V and 4 bases at J, leaving 5 bases unmatched. In germline, CDR1 is SGHAT, CDR2 FQNNGV. CDR3 protein: CASSLVLDRGRTEAFF. CDR3 DNA sequence: TGTGCCAGCAGCTTAGTTTTGGACAGGGGGCGCACTGAAGCTTTCTTT.

V gene TRBV4-1 combines with J gene TRBJ1-5; perhaps TRBD1 as D (5 bases). Germline V CDR1 and CDR2: MGHRA, YSYEKL. Trimming took off 6 bases at V and 5 bases at J, with 20 bases between the two ends. The CDR3 runs 16 residues. The CDR3 coding sequence is TGCGCCAGCAGTGCGATGGGGGAGGGGTTGGATCAGCCCCAGCATTTT. It specifies CASSAMGEGLDQPQHF.

This clone was detected many times. V usage is TRBV11-2 and J usage is TRBJ1-2, with D possibly matching TRBD1 (5 bases). The V and J ends lost 3 bases and 2 bases respectively, with 13 bases between them. Germline values: CDR1 SGHAT, CDR2 FQNNGV. This CDR3 contains 15 residues. The DNA of the CDR3 is TGTGCCAGCAGCTTGGTTAAGGGGTGGAACTATGGCTACACCTTC. Translation gives CASSLVKGWNYGYTF.